One sample yielded the 6 T cell receptor beta chains listed below, sequenced in a study of response to subunit inactivated influenza vaccine. TCRdb independently ran MiXCR on the RT-PCR reads; one entry per CDR3 protein. The repertoire consists of 500,000 or so distinct CDR3 sequences, with approximately 11% occurring once and the leading ten covering around 12%. The source was PBMCs from blood, collected 45 days after vaccination. The receptors derive from a man over 45 who received an inactivated influenza vaccine.

V usage is TRBV3-1 and J usage is TRBJ2-5; no reliable D call. The germline gives CDR1 LGHDT, CDR2 YNNKEL (reference sequence). Trimming left V 4 bases short and J 1 base short, with 16 bases between. The CDR3 covers 16 residues. CDR3 protein: CASSPDVSFPQETQYF. In DNA form, the CDR3 reads TGTGCCAGCAGCCCGGACGTTAGCTTTCCCCAAGAGACCCAGTACTTC.

This sequence joins TRBV5-1 and TRBJ2-1, with 9 bases aligning to TRBD2. This CDR3 comprises 15 residues. Germline trimming cut 4 bases from V and 2 bases from J; bases unmatched to any gene: 4. Germline V gene lookup returns CDR1 SGHRS and CDR2 YFSETQ. The CDR3 DNA reads TGCGCCAGCAGCCGCGGGGGGGGCACCTACAATGAGCAGTTCTTC. This encodes CASSRGGGTYNEQFF. Full variable domain (remainder filled in from reference TRBV5-1 and TRBJ2-1): KAGVTQTPRYLIKTRGQQVTLSCSPISGHRSVSWYQQTPGQGLQFLFEYFSETQRNKGNFPGRFSGRQFSNSRSEMNVSTLELGDSALYLCASSRGGGTYNEQFFGPGTRLTVL.

This clonotype was recorded at least ten times. CDR3: CASSTLGGAYNEQFF. DNA for the CDR3: TGTGCCAGCAGTACCCTCGGGGGGGCCTACAATGAGCAGTTCTTC. The chain employs TRBV12-3 or TRBV12-4 and TRBJ2-1; 8 bases match TRBD2. J lost 2 bases, V lost 5 bases, and 5 bases had no gene match. This CDR3 comprises 15 residues.

In this sample, this clonotype turned up many times. The chain has TRBV4-3 and TRBJ2-2, with D possibly matching TRBD1 (5 bases). This CDR3 has 17 residues. Trimming shortened V by 0 bases and J by 4 bases, and 15 bases separated the two germline ends. Germline assignment: CDR1 LGHNA and CDR2 YSLEER. DNA for the CDR3: TGCGCCAGCAGCCAAGACAGGGCCCTCGTAAGCACCGGGGAGCTGTTTTTT. This translates into CASSQDRALVSTGELFF.

The gene calls are TRBV10-1 and TRBJ2-1; 8 bases match TRBD1. V was pared by 6 bases and J by 4 bases, with 8 bases of the junction left unmatched. This CDR3 is 15 amino acids long. In germline, CDR1 is WNHNN, CDR2 SYGVQD (reference sequence). For the CDR3, the DNA is TGCGCCAGCAGCGACGACAGGGGACCTTACAATGAGCAGTTCTTC. Its protein product is CASSDDRGPYNEQFF.

V and J are TRBV4-1 and TRBJ2-3, with TRBD1 matching over 9 bases. J was trimmed by 3 bases and V by 4 bases; bases with no gene match: 11. CDR1 and CDR2 (germline): MGHRA, YSYEKL. The CDR3 covers 17 residues. CDR3 nucleotide sequence: TGCGCCAGCAGCCTACCCGGTGGGACAGGGTGGACAGATACGCAGTATTTT. It is translated as CASSLPGGTGWTDTQYF.